The T cell receptor beta chain under discussion was sequenced for a study of blood T cell repertoires in COVID-19. The study drew participants aged roughly 18 to 95 years from 20 to 30 US areas. What the recovered Cohort 3 donors had was two negative PCRs, clearance, or symptom resolution. This clone came up once. Authors' methods: How many nucleated cells were present was estimated from reference gene primer amplification. This table comes from immunoSEQ multiplex PCR, and its TCRdb copy is limited to in-frame clones, with some not included. The V and J calls and the clone size are those of that table, but D and trimming were determined from the DNA. The repertoire holds 450,000 or so clones, roughly 91% seen once, with under 0.7% in the top ten. Losses at the gene ends were 3 bases for V and 4 bases for J; bases not matched to a gene: 2. Germline V lookup: CDR1 SGHAT, CDR2 FQNNGV. This CDR3 spans 15 amino acids.

This receptor was taken from a man between 18 and 35 years old who had recovered from COVID-19. Sequenced input: PBMCs or T cells enriched from blood (not recorded which). The rearrangement links TRBV11-2 to TRBJ2-1, with 11 bases lining up with TRBD2. CDR3 loop: CASSFLAGGYNEQFF. The CDR3 DNA is TGTGCCAGCAGCTTCCTAGCGGGGGGATACAATGAGCAGTTCTTC.